Listed below are T cell receptor beta chains from one sample, sequenced in a study of T cell responses to AZD1222 COVID-19 vaccine. Profiled with immunoSEQ multiplex PCR; TCRdb holds only in-frame clones, not every one. The data show some 150,000 clones, about 88% seen once. The sequencing here drew on peripheral blood, taken after recovery from COVID-19. These receptors originate from an adult who had recovered from COVID-19. Both conserved end residues are part of each CDR3. A D gene is named only where the DNA matches it firmly. Expanded clones get a size class; other rows say once, few or many, or leave the size out.

v_gene,j_gene,abundance,d_gene,len,CDR3nt,CDR3aa
TRBV19,TRBJ2-2,-,TRBD2,17,TGTGCCAGTAGTGTCGGACTAGCGGGGGGTACTGGCGGGGAGCTGTTTTTT,CASSVGLAGGTGGELFF
TRBV19,TRBJ1-1,-,-,15,TGTGCCAGTAGTCGGTCGGTAGGGGCGAACACTGAAGCTTTCTTT,CASSRSVGANTEAFF
TRBV7-3,TRBJ1-1,-,-,14,TGTGCCAGCAGCCTATACGGCGAGAACACTGAAGCTTTCTTT,CASSLYGENTEAFF
TRBV29-1,TRBJ2-7,-,TRBD2,13,TGCAGCGTTGTAGCGGGTCCTTACTACGAGCAGTACTTC,CSVVAGPYYEQYF
TRBV5-4,TRBJ1-2,-,-,11,TGTGCCAGCAGCTTGGGGCTTGGCTACACCTTC,CASSLGLGYTF
TRBV15,TRBJ1-6,-,-,15,TGTGCCACCAGCAGCGGGCGGGACGGATTTTCACCCCTCCACTTT,CATSSGRDGFSPLHF
TRBV19,TRBJ1-1,-,TRBD1,12,TGTGCCAGTAGTATCCAGGGGGCTGAAGCTTTCTTT,CASSIQGAEAFF
TRBV18,TRBJ1-4,once,-,17,TGTGCCAGCTCACCACCCCTTGGACATCCCGAGGGAGAAAAACTGTTTTTT,CASSPPLGHPEGEKLFF
TRBV7-2,TRBJ2-5,-,-,13,TGTGCCAGCAGCCCCTTTGGGCAAGAGACCCAGTACTTC,CASSPFGQETQYF
TRBV19,TRBJ1-4,-,-,15,TGTGCCAGTAGTATATCCAGGGCAACTAATGAAAAACTGTTTTTT,CASSISRATNEKLFF
TRBV24-1,TRBJ2-3,-,-,13,TGTGCCACGGCGGAGGGGAAGACAGATACGCAGTATTTT,CATAEGKTDTQYF
TRBV7-9,TRBJ1-1,-,-,15,TGTGCCAGCAGCCCCCGGGGAGGGATGAACACTGAAGCTTTCTTT,CASSPRGGMNTEAFF
TRBV6-5,TRBJ1-1,-,-,14,TGTGCCAGCTCAAAGCAGGGATGGTACACTGAAGCTTTCTTT,CASSKQGWYTEAFF
TRBV7-9,TRBJ2-5,-,-,15,TGTGCCAGCAGCCCGGGGCCCCAAATTCTGGAGACCCAGTACTTC,CASSPGPQILETQYF
TRBV5-6,TRBJ1-6,-,-,13,TGTGCCAGCAGCTGGTCGAGAGGATCACCCCTCCACTTT,CASSWSRGSPLHF
TRBV6-5,TRBJ1-1,-,-,13,TGTGCCAGCAGTTCGGAGGGGTACACTGAAGCTTTCTTT,CASSSEGYTEAFF
TRBV7-3,TRBJ2-2,-,-,12,TGTGCCAGCAGCTTAGGGGCAGGGGAGCTGTTTTTT,CASSLGAGELFF
TRBV10-3,TRBJ1-3,-,-,13,TGTGTCTCCGGCGGGGGGCAAGGAAACACCATATATTTT,CVSGGGQGNTIYF
TRBV5-1,TRBJ1-1,-,TRBD1,18,TGCGCCAGCAGCTCCCCACAGGGGCAAACAACCCAATTCACTGAAGCTTTCTTT,CASSSPQGQTTQFTEAFF
TRBV28,TRBJ1-2,-,-,14,TGTGCCAGCAGTTTAGCGGACTTGTTGTATGGCTACACCTTC,CASSLADLLYGYTF
TRBV10-3,TRBJ1-1,-,-,13,TGTGCCATCAGTGAAATGGAATCCACTGAAGCTTTCTTT,CAISEMESTEAFF
TRBV28,TRBJ1-2,-,TRBD1,12,TGTGCCGCAGGGGGAGCTAACTATGGCTACACCTTC,CAAGGANYGYTF